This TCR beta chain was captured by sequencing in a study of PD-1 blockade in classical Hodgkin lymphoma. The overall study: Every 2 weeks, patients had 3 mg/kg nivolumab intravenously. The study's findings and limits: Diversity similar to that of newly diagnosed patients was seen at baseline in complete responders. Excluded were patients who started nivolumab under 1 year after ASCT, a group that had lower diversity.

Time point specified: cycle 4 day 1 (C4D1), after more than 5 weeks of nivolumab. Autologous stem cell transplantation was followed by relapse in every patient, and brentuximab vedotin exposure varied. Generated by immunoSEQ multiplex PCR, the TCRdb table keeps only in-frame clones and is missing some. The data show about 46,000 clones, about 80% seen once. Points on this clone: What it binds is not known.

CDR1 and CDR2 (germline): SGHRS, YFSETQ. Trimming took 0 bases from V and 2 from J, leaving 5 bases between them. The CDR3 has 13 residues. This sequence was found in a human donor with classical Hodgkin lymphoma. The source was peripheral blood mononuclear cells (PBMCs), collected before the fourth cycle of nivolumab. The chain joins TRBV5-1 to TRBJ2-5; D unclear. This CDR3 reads CASSLGPQETQYF. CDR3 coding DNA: TGCGCCAGCAGCTTGGGGCCGCAAGAGACCCAGTACTTC.